Listed below are T cell receptor beta chains from one sample, sequenced in a study of cytomegalovirus exposure and HLA in healthy donors. Clones were sequenced by immunoSEQ multiplex PCR, and TCRdb holds only the in-frame ones, with some missing. The table has roughly 160,000 clones, roughly four fifths seen once; the top ten hold about 10%. The sample taken for sequencing was PBMCs. Source of these receptors: a man aged 45-65 years in good health and CMV-seropositive. Each CDR3 is given with its conserved first and last residue. Fields, in order: J gene, V gene, CDR3 protein.

TRBJ1-1,TRBV5-1,CASSLGADTEAFF
TRBJ2-3,TRBV7-3,CASSLDGDTQYF
TRBJ1-3,TRBV9,CASSREGQGTGNTIYF
TRBJ1-1,TRBV6-6,CASRTLTGGTEAFF
TRBJ2-3,TRBV7-8,CASSFERIMSTDTQYF
TRBJ2-1,TRBV11-1,CASSFSGTSVGEQFF
TRBJ2-6,TRBV9,CASSVDGGANVLTF
TRBJ2-5,TRBV19,CASSSKAGGRETQYF
TRBJ1-1,TRBV5-1,CASSFPGNTEAFF
TRBJ1-2,TRBV20-1,CSARQDYGYTF
TRBJ1-2,TRBV2,CASSDRRGGGYTF
TRBJ1-4,TRBV18,CASSLGISGEKLFF
TRBJ1-1,TRBV30,CAWITGSTEAFF
TRBJ2-7,TRBV7-6,CASSPASRGSVEQYF
TRBJ2-5,TRBV7-9,CASSLASGGTETQYF
TRBJ2-5,TRBV28,CASSLSGSSTGAQYF
TRBJ1-1,TRBV6-9,CASKVPGSGGRTEAFF
TRBJ1-1,TRBV12-5,CASGPGGGHRAFF
TRBJ2-2,TRBV4-1,CASSRTYGGDTGELFF
TRBJ1-6,TRBV5-6,CASSLAGQDYSPLHF